This T cell receptor beta chain originates from a study of cytomegalovirus exposure and HLA in healthy donors. The junction had 5 bases not matched to a gene; V was cut back by 0 bases and J by 7 bases. CDR1 MNHEY and CDR2 SVGAGI come from the germline V gene. The CDR3 contains 15 residues. 13 Jbeta primers and 60 Vbeta primers were used for the PCR. TCRdb keeps only in-frame clones here, not all; method: immunoSEQ multiplex PCR. The sample has 120,000 or so clones; roughly 86% are singletons. This clone is a singleton in its sample. The V call is TRBV6-5, the J call TRBJ1-2; 10 bases fit TRBD1. Sequencing was performed on PBMCs. This clonotype originated in a man aged 18 to 29 in good health and CMV-seronegative. CDR3 in DNA: TGTGCCAGCAGTTACTCGCCGGGACAGGGGTTTGGCTACACCTTC. It codes for CASSYSPGQGFGYTF.